The rows below give T cell receptor beta chains drawn from one sample of a study of cytomegalovirus exposure and HLA in healthy donors. Sequencing used immunoSEQ multiplex PCR; TCRdb keeps in-frame clones, though not all of them. The top ten hold 1.6% of the sample, which has about 140,000 clones, about 75% seen once. The sample taken for sequencing was PBMCs. The receptors come from a woman in her 30s in good health and CMV-seronegative. The CDR3 runs from the conserved cysteine through the conserved F or W. The D gene is left open where the match is weak. A clone size is listed for some rows: how often the clone was seen (once, few, many), or a class if it is expanded.

cdr3_aa: CAWGSGAVGYTF
cdr3_nt: TGTGCCTGGGGTTCAGGGGCGGTTGGCTACACCTTC
d_call: -
v_call: TRBV30
clone_size: -
j_call: TRBJ1-2

cdr3_aa: CASSEAGHSGNTIYF
cdr3_nt: TGTGCCAGCAGTGAAGCGGGACATTCGGGAAACACCATATATTTT
d_call: -
v_call: TRBV6-1
clone_size: -
j_call: TRBJ1-3

cdr3_aa: CASSGAASNTGELFF
cdr3_nt: TGTGCCAGCAGTGGGGCCGCTTCGAACACCGGGGAGCTGTTTTTT
d_call: -
v_call: TRBV25-1
clone_size: -
j_call: TRBJ2-2

cdr3_aa: CASSLVVAGDGTDTQYF
cdr3_nt: TGCGCCAGCAGCTTGGTCGTAGCGGGGGACGGGACAGATACGCAGTATTTT
d_call: TRBD2
v_call: TRBV5-1
clone_size: few
j_call: TRBJ2-3

cdr3_aa: CASSRSYMNTEAFF
cdr3_nt: TGCGCCAGCAGTCGCAGTTACATGAACACTGAAGCTTTCTTT
d_call: -
v_call: TRBV23-1
clone_size: few
j_call: TRBJ1-1

cdr3_aa: CASSLIPAGGFTGELFF
cdr3_nt: TGTGCCAGCAGCTTAATTCCGGCAGGAGGTTTCACCGGGGAGCTGTTTTTT
d_call: -
v_call: TRBV7-3
clone_size: -
j_call: TRBJ2-2

cdr3_aa: CASSQGRGAGNTEAFF
cdr3_nt: TGCGCCAGCAGCCAAGGGCGGGGGGCGGGGAACACTGAAGCTTTCTTT
d_call: -
v_call: TRBV4-1
clone_size: -
j_call: TRBJ1-1

cdr3_aa: CASSFSRGHTEAFF
cdr3_nt: TGTGCCAGCTCCTTCTCCAGGGGACACACTGAAGCTTTCTTT
d_call: -
v_call: TRBV18
clone_size: few
j_call: TRBJ1-1

cdr3_aa: CASSPVPSGAGDNEQFF
cdr3_nt: TGTGCCAGCAGCCCAGTACCCTCAGGGGCCGGGGACAATGAGCAGTTCTTC
d_call: -
v_call: TRBV7-2
clone_size: -
j_call: TRBJ2-1

cdr3_aa: CASSLGGTSGRANEQYF
cdr3_nt: TGTGCCAGCAGCTTGGGGGGGACTAGCGGGAGGGCCAACGAGCAGTACTTC
d_call: TRBD2
v_call: TRBV5-4
clone_size: -
j_call: TRBJ2-7

cdr3_aa: CASSDLAGDETQYF
cdr3_nt: TGCGCCAGCAGTGACCTAGCGGGAGATGAGACCCAGTACTTC
d_call: TRBD2
v_call: TRBV10-2
clone_size: few
j_call: TRBJ2-5

cdr3_aa: CASRDRVDQPQHF
cdr3_nt: TGTGCCAGCAGGGACAGGGTGGATCAGCCCCAGCATTTT
d_call: TRBD1
v_call: TRBV6-5
clone_size: -
j_call: TRBJ1-5

cdr3_aa: CASRLQGALDEQYF
cdr3_nt: TGCGCCAGCAGACTCCAGGGGGCGTTGGACGAGCAGTACTTC
d_call: TRBD1
v_call: TRBV10-2
clone_size: -
j_call: TRBJ2-7

cdr3_aa: CASSRIQGAQDLNEQFF
cdr3_nt: TGTGCCAGCAGTAGAATACAGGGGGCGCAAGATCTCAATGAGCAGTTCTTC
d_call: TRBD1
v_call: TRBV28
clone_size: -
j_call: TRBJ2-1

cdr3_aa: CASTKREGTDTQYF
cdr3_nt: TGTGCCAGCACTAAGCGGGAGGGCACAGATACGCAGTATTTT
d_call: TRBD2
v_call: TRBV6-1
clone_size: -
j_call: TRBJ2-3

cdr3_aa: CASSEGTGAVQPQHF
cdr3_nt: TGTGCCAGCAGTGAAGGGACAGGGGCGGTTCAGCCCCAGCATTTT
d_call: TRBD1
v_call: TRBV2
clone_size: -
j_call: TRBJ1-5

cdr3_aa: CASSLGTHDEQYF
cdr3_nt: TGTGCCAGCAGCTTAGGGACTCACGACGAGCAGTACTTC
d_call: -
v_call: TRBV7-3
clone_size: -
j_call: TRBJ2-7

cdr3_aa: CASSSSRTSGSSYNEQFF
cdr3_nt: TGTGCCAGCAGCTCTAGTCGGACTAGCGGGAGCTCCTACAATGAGCAGTTCTTC
d_call: TRBD2
v_call: TRBV11-2
clone_size: -
j_call: TRBJ2-1

cdr3_aa: CASSELSGRAGTGELFF
cdr3_nt: TGTGCCAGCAGTGAACTAAGCGGGAGAGCTGGCACCGGGGAGCTGTTTTTT
d_call: TRBD2
v_call: TRBV6-4
clone_size: -
j_call: TRBJ2-2

cdr3_aa: CASSETWANYGYTF
cdr3_nt: TGTGCCAGCAGTGAAACATGGGCGAACTATGGCTACACCTTC
d_call: -
v_call: TRBV6-1
clone_size: -
j_call: TRBJ1-2

cdr3_aa: CASSGGTGFQPQHF
cdr3_nt: TGTGCCAGCAGCGGCGGGACAGGGTTTCAGCCCCAGCATTTT
d_call: TRBD1
v_call: TRBV4-2
clone_size: -
j_call: TRBJ1-5

cdr3_aa: CASSPGYGYQPQHF
cdr3_nt: TGTGCCAGCAGCCCCGGTTACGGGTATCAGCCCCAGCATTTT
d_call: -
v_call: TRBV7-2
clone_size: -
j_call: TRBJ1-5

cdr3_aa: CAGRQDSYNEQFF
cdr3_nt: TGTGCCGGAAGACAGGACTCCTACAATGAGCAGTTCTTC
d_call: -
v_call: TRBV2
clone_size: -
j_call: TRBJ2-1

cdr3_aa: CASSQGQGLAGEPYNEQFF
cdr3_nt: TGTGCCAGCAGTCAGGGACAGGGGCTAGCGGGAGAACCGTACAATGAGCAGTTCTTC
d_call: -
v_call: TRBV28
clone_size: -
j_call: TRBJ2-1

cdr3_aa: CASSPLGGSRYEQYF
cdr3_nt: TGTGCCAGCAGCCCGCTGGGCGGGAGCAGGTACGAGCAGTACTTC
d_call: TRBD2
v_call: TRBV28
clone_size: -
j_call: TRBJ2-7

cdr3_aa: CASKRNGNQQFF
cdr3_nt: TGTGCCAGCAAAAGAAACGGGAACCAGCAGTTCTTC
d_call: -
v_call: TRBV28
clone_size: -
j_call: TRBJ2-1

cdr3_aa: CAISEGAETQYF
cdr3_nt: TGTGCCATCAGTGAAGGGGCGGAGACCCAGTACTTC
d_call: -
v_call: TRBV10-3
clone_size: -
j_call: TRBJ2-5

cdr3_aa: CASRSDTDTPAGYTF
cdr3_nt: TGTGCCAGCAGGTCAGACACTGATACCCCTGCGGGCTACACCTTC
d_call: -
v_call: TRBV6-1
clone_size: -
j_call: TRBJ1-2

cdr3_aa: CASSEFLASYEQYF
cdr3_nt: TGTGCCAGCAGTGAATTTCTAGCCTCCTACGAGCAGTACTTC
d_call: -
v_call: TRBV6-5
clone_size: few
j_call: TRBJ2-7